The 17 T cell receptor beta chains reported below all come from one sample, sequenced in a study of cytomegalovirus exposure and HLA in healthy donors. The study ran its PCR with 60 Vbeta and 13 Jbeta primers. The method was immunoSEQ multiplex PCR; TCRdb's version includes in-frame clones alone and lacks a portion of them. The sample has 200,000 to 300,000 clones; about 80% are singletons. The source material was PBMCs. Receptor source: a woman aged 35 to 49 in good health and CMV-seropositive.

In this sample, this clone turned up once. This chain links TRBV4-3 with TRBJ1-2; 7 bases fit TRBD1. Germline values: CDR1 LGHNA, CDR2 YSLEER. This CDR3 spans 19 amino acids. The V gene end was trimmed by 0 bases and the J gene end by 5 bases; junction bases not matched to a gene: 18. The CDR3: CASSQDLGVGTASPYGYTF. The CDR3 coding sequence is TGCGCCAGCAGCCAAGATCTAGGGGTAGGGACAGCCAGCCCATATGGCTACACCTTC.

This chain connects TRBV2 to TRBJ2-3; D ambiguous. Per germline, CDR1 SNHLY and CDR2 FYNNEI. This CDR3 is 14 amino acids long. V was trimmed by 6 bases and J by 1 base, leaving 11 bases between them. CDR3 sequence (DNA): TGTGCCAGCAGGCTTAGTACCGGCACAGATACGCAGTATTTT. It translates to CASRLSTGTDTQYF.

Regarding this clone: An end of the junction does not agree with germline; a read error may underlie this. The sample holds other DNA sequences that translate to the same CDR3. This chain connects TRBV25-1 to TRBJ2-5; D possibly corresponds to TRBD1 (5 bases). This CDR3 is built from 15 residues. Germline CDR1 reads MGHDK; CDR2 reads SYGVNS. This chain's CDR3 is CASSVGQGGGETQYF. The CDR3 DNA sequence: TGTGCCAGCAGTGTGGGGCAGGGTGGCGGAGAGACTCAGTACTTC.

The V gene is TRBV28, the J gene TRBJ1-2, with 10 bases lining up with TRBD1. Germline CDR1 reads MDHEN; CDR2 reads SYDVKM. This CDR3 region has 15 residues. J gave up 6 bases and V 5 bases, and 9 bases lay outside the gene matches. The CDR3: CASSPRDRGTHGYTF. CDR3 nucleotide sequence: TGTGCCAGCAGTCCCCGGGACAGGGGCACCCATGGCTACACCTTC.

The chain joins TRBV11-3 to TRBJ2-1; no definite D call. The CDR3 runs to 14 residues. Germline assignment: CDR1 SGHNT and CDR2 YENEEA. The V and J ends lost 5 bases and 8 bases respectively, with 16 bases between them. The CDR3 here is CASSQTRSLHEQFF. CDR3 DNA: TGTGCCAGCAGCCAAACCCGATCCCTACATGAGCAGTTCTTC.

V usage is TRBV7-2 and J usage is TRBJ1-1, with a possible D match to TRBD1 (6 bases). The germline V and J ends were trimmed by 5 bases and 0 bases, with 13 bases remaining between them. CDR3 length: 15 residues. Germline V lookup: CDR1 SGHTA, CDR2 FQGNSA. In DNA form, the CDR3 reads TGTGCCAGCAGCACCCAGACAGGCATGAACACTGAAGCTTTCTTT. Translation: CASSTQTGMNTEAFF.

The V gene is TRBV6-6, the J gene TRBJ2-3, with 9 bases identical to TRBD2. This CDR3 contains 15 residues. The germline V gene has CDR1 MNHNY and CDR2 SVGAGI (reference sequence). Trimming at V came to 5 bases and at J to 4 bases, leaving 7 bases not matched to a gene. The CDR3 DNA reads TGTGCCAGCAGTCCTATAGCGGGGGTACCAGATACGCAGTATTTT. Translating gives CASSPIAGVPDTQYF.

The rearrangement uses TRBV6-6 and TRBJ1-2; D gene uncertain. Germline-derived CDR1 and CDR2 are MNHNY and SVGAGI (reference sequence). V lost 2 bases, J lost 8 bases, and 18 bases lay in between. The CDR3 is 15 amino acids. The CDR3 coding sequence is TGTGCCAGCAGTTACCTACCGTCCAGGTCTTACGGCTACACCTTC. The encoded protein is CASSYLPSRSYGYTF.

This sequence joins TRBV11-1 and TRBJ1-6; TRBD1 agrees at 9 bases. Trimming removed 5 bases from V and 7 bases from J; junction bases left unmatched: 6. The CDR3 has 15 residues. Germline V gene sequence: CDR1 SGHAT, CDR2 FQDESV (reference sequence). The chain's CDR3 is CASSPRQGVNSPLHF. CDR3 DNA: TGTGCCAGCAGCCCCAGACAGGGGGTAAATTCACCCCTCCACTTT.

V is TRBV1 and J is TRBJ2-3; the table's D call of TRBD2 was not tested on the DNA. TRBV1 corresponds to a pseudogene. This CDR3 region has 15 residues. The CDR3 DNA reads as TGCACCAGCAGCCATTACGGGGCGGGGGCAGATACGCAGTATTTT. Protein product: CTSSHYGAGADTQYF.

This chain links TRBV11-3 with TRBJ1-1; maybe TRBD1 (5 bases). The CDR3 has 13 amino acids. Germline CDR1 is SGHNT and CDR2 is YENEEA. V lost 5 bases to trimming and J lost 4 bases, with 11 bases between them. The CDR3 reads CASSPGGGTEAFF. In DNA form, the CDR3 reads TGTGCCAGCAGCCCCGGGGGTGGCACTGAAGCTTTCTTT.

V usage is TRBV10-1 and J usage is TRBJ2-5; D gene ambiguous. In germline, CDR1 is WNHNN, CDR2 SYGVQD (reference sequence). CDR3 length: 15 amino acids. Trimming took off 2 bases at V and 2 bases at J, with 12 bases between the two ends. The CDR3 sequence: CASSEGHGEQETQYF. CDR3 sequence (DNA): TGCGCCAGCAGTGAGGGTCACGGAGAACAAGAGACCCAGTACTTC.

V and J are TRBV7-8 and TRBJ1-3; D is undetermined. V lost 2 bases and J 0 bases, leaving 11 bases between the germline ends. The germline gives CDR1 SGHVS, CDR2 FQNEAQ. There are 16 residues in the CDR3. The CDR3 DNA reads TGTGCCAGCAGCTTAAGAGGCAGCAGCTCTGGAAACACCATATATTTT. Translating gives CASSLRGSSSGNTIYF.

The CDR3 region has the DNA TGTGCCAGCAGCCGGGGGCTAGCGGGAGGCAATGAGCAGTTCTTC. Protein sequence: CASSRGLAGGNEQFF. The chain joins TRBV7-3 to TRBJ2-1; the match to TRBD2 covers 11 bases. J gave up 6 bases and V 5 bases, and 6 bases lay outside the gene matches. The CDR3 is made up of 15 amino acids. The germline gives CDR1 SGHTA, CDR2 FQGTGA. The entire variable domain, with the rest obtained from reference TRBV7-3 and TRBJ2-1, is as follows: GAGVSQTPSNKVTEKGKYVELRCDPISGHTALYWYRQSLGQGPEFLIYFQGTGAADDSGLPNDRFFAVRPEGSVSTLKIQRTERGDSAVYLCASSRGLAGGNEQFFGPGTRLTVL.

The table lists this clone with a few counts. The chain is built from TRBV12-2 and TRBJ2-5; the table assigns TRBD2, which was not confirmed against the DNA. The J call may be in error: the DNA end matches TRBJ2-7 better. TRBV12-2 is annotated as a pseudogene. The CDR3 is 16 amino acids. DNA for the CDR3: TGTGCAAGTCGCTTAGCAACTAGCGGATCCCGCTACGAGCAGTACTTC. This encodes CASRLATSGSRYEQYF.

The J gene is TRBJ1-5, the V gene TRBV7-2; TRBD1 matches 8 bases. V lost 5 bases to trimming and J lost 5 bases; unmatched junction nucleotides: 8. The CDR3 runs to 15 residues. Germline V gene sequence: CDR1 SGHTA, CDR2 FQGNSA. The CDR3 region is CASSARTGRDQPQHF. CDR3 DNA sequence: TGTGCCAGCAGCGCGCGGACAGGGAGGGATCAGCCCCAGCATTTT.

The chain carries TRBV6-5 and TRBJ1-1, with D possibly matching TRBD1 (5 bases). The CDR3 has 14 residues. Germline values: CDR1 MNHEY, CDR2 SVGAGI. V was clipped by 7 bases and J by 5 bases, with 17 bases between them. The DNA for the CDR3 is TGTGCCAGCAACGACGAGACAGCCTTGACTGAAGCTTTCTTT. Protein sequence: CASNDETALTEAFF.